This section outlines one T cell receptor beta chain sequence together with its context. Its target antigen remains unknown. Per-base quality was not reported, and no clone a single base away is much larger than it. The library was produced with the immunoSEQ multiplex PCR assay. For the multiplex PCR, a mixture combining 60 forward primers for TCR Vbeta segments and 13 reverse primers for TCR Jbeta segments was used. Amplification of the CDR3 region of rearranged TCR beta genes was performed with a multiplex PCR assay on genomic DNA. The amplified TCR beta libraries were sequenced on the Illumina HiSeq System as 87-base-pair reads. Turning to the authors' computational methods: A later analysis counted tens of millions of unique TCR beta chains across the 666 repertoires, and approximately 11 million of these chains were shared by at least two donors. A nearest-neighbor algorithm error-corrected the raw reads and collapsed the reads into unique sequences, merging closely related sequences to remove PCR and sequencing errors. CDR3 sequences were aligned to IMGT reference sequences to assign V, D and J gene segments. For a sequence to be retained, a match of at least six nucleotides was required to both a V gene segment and a J gene segment. A rearrangement was called productive if the CDR3 had no stop codons and remained in frame with V and J, and every other rearrangement was called non-productive. CDR3 was defined by IMGT convention, running from the second conserved V-encoded cysteine to the conserved J-encoded phenylalanine. The earlier analysis of about 610 of the donors excluded any sequence lacking an unambiguous match to a single V gene segment. In an earlier analysis of several hundred of the donors, a V segment was called functional when productive rearrangements were above 56.7%, and segregating when the standard deviation between donors exceeded 5%. To diagnose cytomegalovirus status from the catalog of TCR beta chain sequences, a statistical classification framework was built. A later analysis assigned V and J genes by comparing TCR nucleotide sequences with IMGT/GENE-DB human TR gene sequences. Using the TCRdist pipeline, a later analysis assigned CDR3 sequences along with most-parsimonious VDJ recombination scenarios. In a later analysis, every TCR beta chain was defined by the combination of its CDR3 amino acid sequence and its V-gene family, and reads without a unique V-gene family were dropped. As a way to deal with suspected cross-contamination and a sequencing artifact, a later analysis dropped 450 to 600 nucleotide sequences that were highly shared and had low generation probability. For each public chain, a later analysis derived a clonal expansion index from normalized ranks of inferred template counts within each repertoire. In a later analysis, generation probabilities were computed using a VDJ recombination model fitted to out-of-frame rearrangements, and the results were checked against IGoR. In a later analysis, TCR-TCR, TCR-HLA and TCR-CMV co-occurrence was scored with hypergeometric tests, and a repertoire-size bias correction was applied to TCR pairs. False discovery rates were estimated in a later analysis by permuting HLA or CMV assignments 20 times. In a later analysis, co-occurring TCRs were grouped using DBSCAN, and TCRdist sequence similarity was added for clustering within HLA-allele-positive subsets. Co-occurrence clustering excluded repertoires with fewer than 30,000 or more than 120,000 public chains, plus five with anomalous nucleotide sharing. TCRdb stores this immuneACCESS table with in-frame sequences only. Part of the clones is absent; in the studies checked, under half of the shortfall reflects unresolved V genes, and no reason is known for the rest. Clone size and the V and J calls come from that table; the DNA yielded D and trimming. A total of around 99,000 clones appear in this sample, about 80% of them only once. In total, the top ten clones hold 7.7% of the sample.

V is pared back by 4 bases and J by 7 bases, with 13 bases lying between the germline termini. The CDR3 numbers 13 residues from cysteine through phenylalanine. Solely the CDR3 DNA is kept, with 39 bases framed from the first base. CDR1 and CDR2 (SEHNR, FQNEAQ) derive from the germline V gene (reference sequence). The sample is drawn from a study of cytomegalovirus exposure and HLA in healthy donors (dated by TCRdb to about 2017). Concerning the study at large: An earlier analysis of several hundred of the donors reported roughly 300 Gb of sequence data and more than 90 million unique TCR beta sequences from approximately 180 million T cells. A later genetic analysis took genome-wide SNP genotypes for about three fifths of the 666 donors and used that subset as a discovery cohort. Among over 350 genotyped donors of the cohort, an average of approximately 240,000 unique TCR beta nucleotide sequences were sequenced per donor, around 18% of them non-productive. Besides the first cohort of approximately 670 subjects, a separate validation cohort made up of around 120 different subjects was used. An early release covering some 640 HLA-typed donors comprised 250 to 350 gigabases of sequencing data and roughly 86 million unique TCR sequences. Donor age, sex, ethnicity and CMV serostatus were compiled together with the repertoire data. The T cell repertoires of under 700 subjects were profiled by immunosequencing and related to cytomegalovirus serostatus. In a later analysis, previously published TCR beta repertoires from some 640 donors were re-analyzed and high-resolution HLA genotyping was added so that TCR occurrence patterns could be studied. Both class I and class II loci were covered by HLA typing, at four-digit resolution. High-throughput TCR immunosequencing, statistical association of individual TCRs with disease status, and machine learning were combined to predict cytomegalovirus infection status. All discovery cohort repertoires had been generated on a single sequencing platform. The later analysis used no new phenotypic data to find candidate immune exposures, relying instead on TCR beta sequences and their occurrence across donors. Of the roughly 400 genotyped donors, 81% fell in the genetic ancestry cluster associated with self-reported Caucasian donors. The number of donors typed differed by locus, with about 620-630 for A, B, C, DRB1 and DQB1, approximately 500 for DQA1, 606 for DPA1, and some 440 for DPB1. An earlier analysis of approximately 630 of the donors applied high-throughput TCR beta sequencing to assess whether each TCR beta V gene segment acted as functional or pseudogenic. Roughly 5 DR-DQ haplotypes were handled as single units for association and clustering because linkage in the cohort was strong. The study aimed to test whether cataloging public T cell receptors could reveal signatures of past pathogen exposure. What the authors observed across the whole study: According to a later analysis, most CMV-associated TCR beta chains appeared to be HLA-restricted, and the HLA associations seemed to be driven largely by CMV exposure. Some IMGT-functional V segments, including TRBV6-2 and TRBV6-3, could not be distinguished by the 87-base-pair reads and were therefore excluded. This cohort had only TCR beta chains sequenced, and the lack of alpha or paired-chain data limited which features could be detected. The classifier was reported to diagnose cytomegalovirus status with high specificity and sensitivity in both the original and validation cohorts. Most TCR sequences were seen in very few donors, while some public TCRs were found in many individuals. A cluster of highly shared sequence variants was judged likely to represent a technical artifact of the sequencing pipeline. Because counts were too low, about 18 rarely observed V segments, including chromosome 9 orphons, were excluded from the earlier analysis of 500 to 700 of the donors. A later genetic analysis reported fewer N-insertions in productive TCRs among donors in an Asian-associated ancestry cluster than the roughly 720-donor mean. Presence/absence analyses assumed roughly uniform sequencing depth across donors, an assumption that may not hold. Immune exposure information for the cohort was limited to CMV serostatus. HLA typing was unavailable for some donors at each locus, so association tests used only the typed subset. In a later analysis, some 18,000 TCR beta sequences were associated with specific HLA alleles at a false discovery rate of 0.05. A few of the identified cytomegalovirus-associated TCR beta chains were confirmed in vitro to be specific for cytomegalovirus antigens. In a later analysis, several top co-occurrence clusters were reported to appear linked to parvovirus B19, influenza, CMV and Epstein-Barr virus. V-gene and J-gene trimming of TCR beta chains was associated with a missense DCLRE1C variant in a later genetic analysis, and the association was replicated in an independent cohort. Correlated functional status among segregating V segments might be attributable to linkage disequilibrium, but an unknown experimental factor could not be ruled out. Assigning TCR associations to individual alleles was difficult when HLA alleles, especially DR and DQ, strongly co-occurred. An earlier analysis of approximately 540 of the donors showed that most TCR beta V segments appeared in productive rearrangements either about 87% or about 30% of the time, which broadly matched IMGT annotations. Compared with equally common non-associated chains, HLA-associated TCR beta chains in a later analysis were more clonally expanded and had lower generation probabilities. A later analysis found that TCR association rates varied across HLA loci, with DRB1 alleles showing the most associated TCRs and HLA-C alleles the fewest. It was suggested by the authors that the approach could potentially be generalized to other disease states and immunological phenotypes. A further reported finding was that TCR beta sequences accurately predicted the HLA-A and HLA-B alleles for most subjects in the first cohort. The study gave a list of over 150 TCR beta chains associated with cytomegalovirus.

The cohort comprised some 730 healthy bone marrow donors. All cohort members were sampled while nominally healthy, although unrecorded immune exposures were likely present. The donor was CMV seropositive and belonged to the group of 250 to 350 seropositive cohort members. Each donor provided a peripheral blood sample, and peripheral blood mononuclear cells were used for TCR beta sequencing. Genomic DNA extraction from the blood cell samples was performed with the Qiagen DNeasy Blood Extraction Kit. Sequences were obtained from PBMCs. The rearrangement combines TRBV7-9 with TRBJ1-2, and the D gene may be TRBD1, 6 bases matching. The receptor comes from a woman aged 50 to 60 in good health and CMV-seropositive. The DNA sequence is as follows: TGTGCCAGCAGCTCGGGACAAACCGCTGGCTACACCTTC. Protein translation: CASSSGQTAGYTF.